The next 2 T cell receptor beta chains were all read from a single sample in a study of T-cell memory formation after mild COVID-19. MiXCR was run by TCRdb on the 5' RACE reads, yielding one entry per CDR3 protein. The sample lists about 280,000 distinct CDR3 sequences, roughly 8% seen once, with under 25% in the top ten. What was sequenced was PBMCs or a T cell subset sorted from them (not recorded which). The source of these receptors is a man younger than 30 who had mild COVID-19 (a few samples of this study predate the infection). Cell type and time point are not known.

The table lists this clonotype with a few counts. The V gene is TRBV12-3 or TRBV12-4, the J gene TRBJ2-3; 7 nucleotides align to TRBD1. This CDR3 contains 14 residues. V lost 8 bases and J lost 1; bases outside the gene matches: 6. CDR3 region: CASELGQRTDTQYF. For the CDR3, the DNA is TGTGCCAGCGAATTGGGACAGCGCACAGATACGCAGTATTTT.

This clonotype occurred a few times. The rearrangement uses TRBV18 and TRBJ1-5; D is unclear. The CDR3 has 13 residues. With 3 bases removed from V and 6 bases from J, the gap between germline ends came to 9 bases. Germline V lookup: CDR1 KGHSH, CDR2 LQKENI. Here the CDR3 reads CASSPSSAQPQHF. CDR3 nucleotides: TGTGCCAGCTCACCTTCCTCTGCTCAGCCCCAGCATTTT.